The 11 T cell receptor beta chains below all came from one sample that was sequenced in a study of Ad26.COV2.S vaccination and SARS-CoV-2 variants. Libraries were prepared by immunoSEQ multiplex PCR; TCRdb keeps only in-frame clonotypes and omits some of them. The sample yields about 420,000 clones, approximately 90% seen once. Treatment denoted: around 19 received Ad26.COV2.S at low or high dose, single or two shots; a few received placebo; per-sample allocation not given. Specimens were obtained on day 63 following the first vaccine or placebo injection. The sequencing here drew on peripheral blood, taken in a trial of Ad26.COV2.S vaccine versus placebo. All receptors come from a person between 18 and 65 years old who received the Ad26.COV2.S COVID-19 vaccine or a placebo.

This chain joins TRBV11-2 and TRBJ2-7, with 10 bases fitting TRBD1. The CDR3 has 12 residues. Germline trimming cut 8 bases from V and 3 bases from J; bases unmatched to any gene: 1. Per germline, CDR1 SGHAT and CDR2 FQNNGV. The CDR3 region is CASGTGVYEQYF. The CDR3 DNA reads as TGTGCCAGCGGGACAGGGGTCTACGAGCAGTACTTC.

This chain joins TRBV7-3 and TRBJ2-3, with 11 bases matching TRBD2. The V and J ends lost 2 bases and 5 bases, in that order; junction bases with no gene match: 3. CDR1 is SGHTA, CDR2 FQGTGA, per germline. The CDR3 totals 15 residues. In DNA form, the CDR3 reads TGTGCCAGCAGCTTAGTAGCGGGGGGGATAGATACGCAGTATTTT. It codes for CASSLVAGGIDTQYF.

This clone was observed a single time. The rearrangement joins TRBV6-5 to TRBJ1-3; D unresolved. Per the germline V gene, CDR1 is MNHEY and CDR2 is SVGAGI. The CDR3 sequence is 14 residues long. V dropped 7 bases and J dropped 0 bases, with 10 bases sitting between them. CDR3 residues: CASKTTSSGNTIYF. The CDR3 DNA reads as TGTGCCAGCAAGACGACCAGCTCTGGAAACACCATATATTTT.

The V gene is TRBV5-1, the J gene TRBJ2-7; TRBD1 agrees at 9 bases. The CDR3 extends over 13 amino acids. CDR1 is SGHRS and CDR2 is YFSETQ in the germline V gene. With V trimmed by 0 bases and J by 7 bases, 2 bases remained unmatched. CDR3 amino acids: CASSLDRGQEQYF. CDR3 nucleotides: TGCGCCAGCAGCTTGGACAGGGGGCAGGAGCAGTACTTC.

V is TRBV5-4 and J is TRBJ2-7; D is unclear. Per the germline V gene, CDR1 is SGHNT and CDR2 is YYREEE (reference sequence). This CDR3 has 11 residues. V lost 3 bases and J lost 0, with 1 base in between. The CDR3 loop reads CASSSSYEQYF. The CDR3, as DNA: TGTGCCAGCAGCTCCTCCTACGAGCAGTACTTC. The entire variable domain, with the rest obtained from reference TRBV5-4 and TRBJ2-7, is as follows: ETGVTQSPTHLIKTRGQQVTLRCSSQSGHNTVSWYQQALGQGPQFIFQYYREEENGRGNFPPRFSGLQFPNYSSELNVNALELDDSALYLCASSSSYEQYFGPGTRLTVT.

The genes are TRBV6-5 and TRBJ2-7; 11 bases map to TRBD1. Trimming removed 5 bases from V and 5 bases from J; junction bases left unmatched: 5. The CDR3 has 14 amino acids. Germline-derived CDR1 and CDR2 are MNHEY and SVGAGI. The chain's CDR3 is CASSRQGQGDEQYF. For the CDR3, the DNA is TGTGCCAGCAGTAGGCAGGGACAGGGGGACGAGCAGTACTTC.

Here the CDR3 reads CASSMGEGGFHEQYF. The CDR3 coding sequence is TGTGCCAGTAGTATGGGCGAGGGCGGCTTCCACGAGCAGTACTTC. V is TRBV19 and J is TRBJ2-7, with D maybe TRBD2 (5 bases). Germline CDR1 reads LNHDA; CDR2 reads SQIVND (reference sequence). Between the trimmed V and J ends, which lost 3 bases and 5 bases, there was a span of 17 bases. The CDR3 is 15 amino acids.

The table lists this clone with a count of one. The V call is TRBV5-4, the J call TRBJ1-5; D gene ambiguous. The CDR3 is 13 residues long. Trimming left V 0 bases short and J 4 bases short, with 5 bases between. Germline CDR1 and CDR2: SGHNT and YYREEE (reference sequence). The CDR3 protein is CASSLGRNQPQHF. CDR3 bases: TGTGCCAGCAGCTTGGGACGAAATCAGCCCCAGCATTTT.

The genes are TRBV28 and TRBJ1-5; 8 positions match TRBD1. CDR3 length equals 15 residues. V lost 3 bases to trimming and J lost 6 bases; unmatched junction nucleotides: 7. The germline CDR1 and CDR2 sequences are MDHEN and SYDVKM. The DNA for the CDR3 is TGTGCCAGCAGTTTCCGAACAGGGGGGGGTCAGCCCCAGCATTTT. Its translation: CASSFRTGGGQPQHF. The variable domain in full, with the rest retrieved from reference TRBV28 and TRBJ1-5, is DVKVTQSSRYLVKRTGEKVFLECVQDMDHENMFWYRQDPGLGLRLIYFSYDVKMKEKGDIPEGYSVSREKKERFSLILESASTNQTSMYLCASSFRTGGGQPQHFGDGTRLSIL.

This clone occurred a few times. This rearrangement joins TRBV4-3 to TRBJ2-1, with TRBD2 matching over 14 bases. CDR3 length: 18 amino acids. With 6 bases clipped from V and 3 bases from J, the junction kept 10 bases outside the gene matches. Per the germline V gene, CDR1 is LGHNA and CDR2 is YSLEER. The CDR3 loop reads CASSRYGLAGGVYNEQFF. The CDR3 DNA reads as TGCGCCAGCAGTCGTTACGGACTAGCGGGGGGAGTCTACAATGAGCAGTTCTTC.

The V and J genes are TRBV4-1 and TRBJ1-2, with TRBD1 matching over 8 bases. Trimming cost V 0 bases and J 2 bases; bases outside gene matches: 5. Per germline, CDR1 MGHRA and CDR2 YSYEKL. The CDR3 runs to 16 residues. CDR3 bases: TGCGCCAGCAGCCAAGAGGACAGGGCTTTAAACTATGGCTACACCTTC. Encoded protein: CASSQEDRALNYGYTF.